The 22 T cell receptor beta chains listed next were all sequenced from one sample in a study of blood T cell repertoires in COVID-19 (dated by TCRdb to 2020 to 2022). Library preparation was by the immunoSEQ multiplex PCR assay. The table comes from immuneACCESS by way of TCRdb, which keeps in-frame sequences with V and J called. Part of the clones is missing from these tables; in studies checked, under half for an unresolved V gene and the rest for unknown reasons. A total of approximately 82,000 clones appear in this sample, around 88% of them only once. Of the sample, over 11% is held by the ten largest clones. The sequencing input was peripheral blood. The receptors here all came from a man between 65 and 80 years old with active or convalescent COVID-19.

The chain combines TRBV7-2 with TRBJ1-3; maybe TRBD1 (5 bases). The CDR3 runs to 16 residues. Germline-derived CDR1 and CDR2 are SGHTA and FQGNSA. Trimming shortened V by 5 bases and J by 4 bases, and 18 bases separated the two germline ends. The chain's CDR3 is CASSPRGGFTGNTIYF. CDR3 nucleotides: TGTGCCAGCAGCCCCCGCGGGGGGTTTACAGGAAACACCATATATTTT.

V is TRBV9 and J is TRBJ1-2; TRBD1 matches 10 bases. The CDR3 sequence is 14 residues long. V lost 4 bases and J lost 8; bases outside the gene matches: 8. Germline CDR1 is SGDLS and CDR2 is YYNGEE. In DNA, the CDR3 is TGTGCCAGCAGCATCCCCGGGACAGGGGTCGGCTACACCTTC. Translated, it gives CASSIPGTGVGYTF.

The chain uses TRBV9 and TRBJ2-2, with no clear D. V was clipped by 5 bases and J by 6 bases, with 17 bases between them. Germline-derived CDR1 and CDR2 are SGDLS and YYNGEE. The CDR3 covers 15 residues. CDR3 bases: TGTGCCAGCAGTCCCCGCCGTCGTGGCCCCGGGGAGCTGTTTTTT. As protein: CASSPRRRGPGELFF.

The rearrangement joins TRBV2 to TRBJ2-5, with D unresolved. The CDR3 consists of 11 residues. V dropped 11 bases and J dropped 1 base, with 8 bases sitting between them. Germline CDR1 is SNHLY and CDR2 is FYNNEI. CDR3 DNA: TGTGCCGTCCACACCCAAGAGACCCAGTACTTC. It specifies CAVHTQETQYF.

The V and J genes are TRBV6-5 and TRBJ2-1; a weak D match, TRBD1 (5 bases). V was shortened by 4 bases and J by 5 bases, with 9 bases between the two germline ends. Germline V gene lookup returns CDR1 MNHEY and CDR2 SVGAGI. CDR3 length equals 13 residues. CDR3 sequence reads: CASSSPGNNEQFF. In nucleotides, the CDR3 is TGTGCCAGCAGTTCCCCAGGGAACAATGAGCAGTTCTTC.

The gene calls are TRBV6-5 and TRBJ1-2, with D unresolved. Trimming removed 6 bases at V and 11 bases at J, with 16 bases between. CDR3 length equals 12 residues. CDR1 is MNHEY, CDR2 SVGAGI, per germline. CDR3 residues: CASSPTTGWYTF. CDR3 bases: TGTGCCAGCAGCCCAACAACGGGTTGGTACACCTTC.

CDR3: CASSLTSGQETQYF. Here the CDR3 DNA reads TGTGCCAGCAGCCTGACTAGCGGCCAAGAGACCCAGTACTTC. V gene TRBV7-9 combines with J gene TRBJ2-5; 9 nucleotides align to TRBD2. J was trimmed by 1 base and V by 5 bases; bases with no gene match: 2. There are 14 residues in the CDR3. The germline CDR1 and CDR2 sequences are SEHNR and FQNEAQ (reference sequence).

The chain carries TRBV9 and TRBJ1-3, with TRBD1 matching over 7 bases. This CDR3 comprises 18 residues. Losses at the gene ends were 3 bases for V and 4 bases for J; bases not matched to a gene: 16. The germline CDR1 and CDR2 sequences are SGDLS and YYNGEE. The CDR3 DNA sequence: TGTGCCAGCAGCGCCCCCGGGGGGGCAGGGGGATCGGGAAACACCATATATTTT. Translated, it gives CASSAPGGAGGSGNTIYF.

This clone was seen only once. J is TRBJ2-3 and V is TRBV20-1; no definite D call. Germline CDR1 is DFQATT and CDR2 is SNEGSKA (reference sequence). V shed 7 bases and J shed 4 bases, with 9 bases lying between them. The CDR3 length is 11 residues. The CDR3 sequence: CSVRSADTQYF. The CDR3 DNA reads as TGCAGTGTTCGGTCCGCAGATACGCAGTATTTT.

The chain uses TRBV27 and TRBJ1-2, with unresolved D. V was trimmed by 1 base and J by 7 bases, leaving 10 bases between them. This CDR3 comprises 13 residues. Germline assignment: CDR1 MNHEY and CDR2 SMNVEV (reference sequence). DNA of the CDR3: TGTGCCAGCAGTTTATTTCCGGGGAGTGGCTACACCTTC. Its protein product is CASSLFPGSGYTF.

The chain joins TRBV7-2 to TRBJ2-4, with a weak D call TRBD1 (7 bases). CDR1 and CDR2 (germline): SGHTA, FQGNSA. The CDR3 runs to 15 residues. V dropped 5 bases and J dropped 0 bases, with 11 bases sitting between them. Here the CDR3 reads CASSNRGGAKNIQYF. DNA of the CDR3: TGTGCCAGCAGCAACAGGGGAGGAGCCAAAAACATTCAGTACTTC.

This chain joins TRBV28 and TRBJ2-1; D not certain. Germline loops: CDR1 MDHEN, CDR2 SYDVKM. V was pared by 3 bases and J by 7 bases, with 4 bases between. This CDR3 contains 11 residues. Here the CDR3 DNA reads TGTGCCAGCAGTTTTTCTAATGAGCAGTTCTTC. Protein: CASSFSNEQFF.

The chain is built from TRBV29-1 and TRBJ1-1; tentative D call: TRBD1 (5 bases). The CDR3 has 12 amino acids. Trimming took off 4 bases at V and 12 bases at J, with 18 bases between the two ends. Germline lookup yields CDR1 SQVTM and CDR2 ANQGSEA. The DNA for the CDR3 is TGCAGCGTTGCACAGGAGGGACTGAAGCCTTTCTTT. The encoded protein is CSVAQEGLKPFF.

This clone showed up just once. J is TRBJ1-2 and V is TRBV6-5, with 8 bases identical to TRBD1. The CDR3 loop spans 14 amino acids. Germline V gene lookup returns CDR1 MNHEY and CDR2 SVGAGI. V lost 0 bases to trimming and J lost 4 bases; unmatched junction nucleotides: 1. The CDR3 here is CASSYSTGGYGYTF. CDR3 DNA: TGTGCCAGCAGTTACTCCACAGGGGGCTATGGCTACACCTTC.

Only one count was recorded for this clone. The chain carries TRBV5-8 and TRBJ1-4; possibly TRBD1 for D (5 bases). The CDR3 loop spans 16 amino acids. V was cut by 5 bases and J by 4 bases, with 18 bases left in between. Germline V gene sequence: CDR1 SGHTS, CDR2 YDEGEE. The CDR3 bases are TGTGCCAGCAGACCACGCCAGGGACTCTATAATGAAAAACTGTTTTTT. Translated, it gives CASRPRQGLYNEKLFF. Full variable domain (outside the CDR3, taken from reference TRBV5-8 and TRBJ1-4): EAGVTQSPTHLIKTRGQQATLRCSPISGHTSVYWYQQALGLGLQFLLWYDEGEERNRGNFPPRFSGRQFPNYSSELNVNALELEDSALYLCASRPRQGLYNEKLFFGSGTQLSVL.

The chain employs TRBV27 and TRBJ1-4, with D possibly TRBD1 on 6 matching bases. The germline gives CDR1 MNHEY, CDR2 SMNVEV (reference sequence). There are 15 residues in the CDR3. The V and J ends lost 5 bases and 3 bases respectively, with 13 bases between them. CDR3 loop: CASSPGQTPNEKLFF. DNA of the CDR3: TGTGCCAGCAGTCCCGGACAGACTCCTAATGAAAAACTGTTTTTT.

The V call is TRBV10-3, the J call TRBJ1-2; D might be TRBD1 (6 bases). Trimming shortened V by 5 bases and J by 4 bases, and 11 bases separated the two germline ends. Germline-derived CDR1 and CDR2 are ENHRY and SYGVKD. This CDR3 is built from 13 residues. CDR3 protein: CAISNRESYGYTF. DNA for the CDR3: TGTGCCATCAGTAACAGGGAGTCCTATGGCTACACCTTC.

The chain is built from TRBV3-1 (or the pseudogene TRBV3-2) and TRBJ2-1; 11 bases agree with TRBD2. Germline V gene data show CDR1 as LGHDT and CDR2 as YNNKEL (reference sequence). Trimming took 2 bases from V and 1 from J; bases not matched to a gene: 4. This CDR3 has 17 amino acids. Here the CDR3 reads CASSQRGLAVSYNEQFF. The CDR3 nucleotides read TGTGCCAGCAGCCAAAGGGGACTAGCGGTATCCTACAATGAGCAGTTCTTC.

V usage is TRBV28 and J usage is TRBJ2-7, with TRBD1 as a possible D gene (6 bases). Deletions cut 4 bases from V and 3 bases from J, with 19 bases between. Germline values: CDR1 MDHEN, CDR2 SYDVKM. CDR3 length equals 16 residues. The CDR3 DNA is TGTGCCAGCAGTTCCTTACTACAGGGAACGTACTACGAGCAGTACTTC. Residues: CASSSLLQGTYYEQYF.

The chain recombines TRBV28 with TRBJ1-6; D possibly corresponds to TRBD1 (5 bases). The ends were cut back, 2 bases at V and 5 bases at J, with 10 bases in the middle. Germline lookup yields CDR1 MDHEN and CDR2 SYDVKM. CDR3 length: 15 residues. The CDR3 coding sequence is TGTGCCAGCAGTTTAGGCAGGGAAAATAATTCACCCCTCCACTTT. Residues: CASSLGRENNSPLHF.

The chain couples TRBV5-1 to TRBJ1-2, with 10 bases that match TRBD1. J was trimmed by 8 bases and V by 5 bases; bases with no gene match: 6. Germline V CDR1 and CDR2: SGHRS, YFSETQ. This CDR3 is built from 13 residues. The CDR3 loop reads CASSGGTGEGYTF. CDR3 DNA: TGCGCCAGCAGTGGCGGGACAGGGGAGGGCTACACCTTC. The full variable domain, with the rest looked up from reference TRBV5-1 and TRBJ1-2, is KAGVTQTPRYLIKTRGQQVTLSCSPISGHRSVSWYQQTPGQGLQFLFEYFSETQRNKGNFPGRFSGRQFSNSRSEMNVSTLELGDSALYLCASSGGTGEGYTFGSGTRLTVV.

The chain carries TRBV6-5 and TRBJ2-7, with D possibly being TRBD2 (6 bases). The CDR3 spans 15 residues. V lost 5 bases, J lost 3 bases, and 17 bases lay in between. Germline loops: CDR1 MNHEY, CDR2 SVGAGI. This CDR3 reads CASSPDNREHYEQYF. DNA of the CDR3: TGTGCCAGCAGTCCCGACAATCGGGAGCACTACGAGCAGTACTTC.